This T cell receptor (beta chain) was found in a study of blood T cell repertoires in COVID-19. As for the study in general: The United States, Italy and Spain were the sources of the acute and convalescent COVID-19 samples. PBMCs, B-cell-depleted T cells, or T cells were the source of the cDNA or gDNA that made up the material.

Per the germline V gene, CDR1 is SGHVS and CDR2 is FQNEAQ. The CDR3 has 15 amino acids. V lost 1 base, J lost 4 bases, and 10 bases lay in between. In the original processing: Estimation of nucleated cell counts was performed using reference gene primer amplification. Sequencing was performed with immunoSEQ multiplex PCR; in TCRdb, only in-frame clones are kept and a portion is missing. The D gene and trimming were derived from the DNA, and the V and J assignments and clone size from that table. The data show roughly 49,000 clones, roughly 91% seen once. The rearrangement uses TRBV7-8 and TRBJ2-2; no firm D call. The sample was peripheral blood. The source of this sequence is a human donor in a cohort sampled during active COVID-19. The CDR3 protein is CASSLVFPSTGELFF. The CDR3 region has the DNA TGTGCCAGCAGCTTAGTCTTCCCTAGCACCGGGGAGCTGTTTTTT.